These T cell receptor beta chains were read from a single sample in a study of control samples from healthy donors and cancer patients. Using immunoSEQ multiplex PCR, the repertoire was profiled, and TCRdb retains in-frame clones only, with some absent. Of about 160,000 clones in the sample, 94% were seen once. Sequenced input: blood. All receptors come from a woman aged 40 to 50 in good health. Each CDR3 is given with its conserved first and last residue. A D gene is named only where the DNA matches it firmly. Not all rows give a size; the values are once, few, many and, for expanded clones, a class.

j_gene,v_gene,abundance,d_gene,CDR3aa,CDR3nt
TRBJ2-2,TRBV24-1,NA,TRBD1,CATSRGPNTGELFF,TGTGCCACCAGCAGGGGGCCGAACACCGGGGAGCTGTTTTTT
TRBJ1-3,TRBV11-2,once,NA,CASSLVQYSGNTIYF,TGTGCCAGCAGCTTAGTTCAGTACTCTGGAAACACCATATATTTT
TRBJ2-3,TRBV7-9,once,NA,CASSAITGPITDTQYF,TGTGCCAGCAGCGCGATAACTGGGCCAATCACAGATACGCAGTATTTT
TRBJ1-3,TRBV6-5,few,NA,CASGAGNTIYF,TGTGCTTCGGGAGCTGGAAACACCATATATTTT
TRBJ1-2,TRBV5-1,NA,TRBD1,CASKSGTGGDGYGYTF,TGCGCCAGCAAAAGCGGGACAGGGGGCGACGGCTATGGCTACACCTTC
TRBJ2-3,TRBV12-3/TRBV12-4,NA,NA,CASRPGTTDTQYF,TGTGCCAGCAGGCCGGGCACCACAGATACGCAGTATTTT
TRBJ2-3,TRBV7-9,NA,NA,CASSLSGHITDTQYF,TGTGCCAGCAGCTTATCGGGACATATCACAGATACGCAGTATTTT
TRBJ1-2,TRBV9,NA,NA,CASSSRAGYHGYTF,TGTGCCAGCAGCTCGAGGGCAGGGTATCATGGCTACACCTTC
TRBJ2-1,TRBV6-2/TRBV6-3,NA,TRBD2,CASRYLAGGPYNEQFF,TGTGCCAGCAGATACTTAGCGGGAGGTCCCTACAATGAGCAGTTCTTC
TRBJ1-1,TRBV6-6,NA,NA,CASEFTEAFF,TGTGCCAGCGAATTCACTGAAGCTTTCTTT
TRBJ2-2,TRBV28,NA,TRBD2,CASGGTSENTGELFF,TGTGCCAGCGGCGGGACTAGCGAGAACACCGGGGAGCTGTTTTTT
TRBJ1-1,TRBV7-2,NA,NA,CASSLQYEAFF,TGTGCCAGCAGCTTACAGTATGAAGCTTTCTTT
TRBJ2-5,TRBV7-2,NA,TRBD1,CASQPSARQGWWQETQYF,TGTGCCAGCCAACCGTCCGCACGACAGGGTTGGTGGCAAGAGACCCAGTACTTC
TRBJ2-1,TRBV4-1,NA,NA,CASSQHPDMTVNEQFF,TGCGCCAGCAGCCAACATCCCGATATGACAGTCAATGAGCAGTTCTTC
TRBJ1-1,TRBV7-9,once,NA,CASSLTGDTEAFF,TGTGCCAGCAGCTTAACAGGAGACACTGAAGCTTTCTTT
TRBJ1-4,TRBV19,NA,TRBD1,CASSIPGQGGEKLFF,TGTGCCAGTAGTATCCCGGGACAGGGAGGTGAAAAACTGTTTTTT
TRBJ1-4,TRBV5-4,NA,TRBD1,CASSPGQGAGEKLFF,TGTGCCAGCAGCCCCGGACAGGGGGCAGGAGAAAAACTGTTTTTT
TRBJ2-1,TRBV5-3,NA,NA,CARSLAGFRRGLNEQFF,TGTGCCAGAAGCTTGGCCGGGTTTCGGCGGGGCCTCAATGAGCAGTTCTTC
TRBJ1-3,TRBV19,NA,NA,CASSKKNTIYF,TGTGCCAGTAGCAAGAAAAACACCATATATTTT
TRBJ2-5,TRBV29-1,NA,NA,CSVGLGFSEETQYF,TGCAGCGTTGGGCTTGGATTTAGCGAGGAGACCCAGTACTTC
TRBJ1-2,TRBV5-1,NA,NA,CASSLEVGTYGYTF,TGCGCCAGCAGCTTGGAGGTGGGAACCTATGGCTACACCTTC
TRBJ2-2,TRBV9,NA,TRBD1,CASSARQGGTGELFF,TGTGCCAGCAGCGCCCGACAGGGCGGCACCGGGGAGCTGTTTTTT
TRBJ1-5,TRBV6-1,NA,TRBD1,CASSEVGQIYSNQPQHF,TGTGCCAGCAGTGAAGTGGGACAGATCTATAGCAATCAGCCCCAGCATTTT
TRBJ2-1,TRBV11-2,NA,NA,CASSLTQGNEQFF,TGTGCCAGCAGCTTAACGCAGGGCAATGAGCAGTTCTTC
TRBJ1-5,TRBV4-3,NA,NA,CASSQDKGGWGQPQHF,TGCGCCAGCAGCCAAGATAAGGGAGGCTGGGGTCAGCCCCAGCATTTT
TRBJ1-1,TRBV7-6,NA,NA,CASSSQGGFEAFF,TGTGCCAGCAGCTCGCAGGGAGGGTTTGAAGCTTTCTTT
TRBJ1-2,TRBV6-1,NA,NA,CASSEQGILLGYTF,TGTGCCAGCAGTGAGCAGGGGATCTTGTTGGGCTACACCTTC
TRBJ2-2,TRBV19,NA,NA,CASRKGLGRTGELFF,TGTGCCAGTAGAAAGGGACTGGGGCGGACCGGGGAGCTGTTTTTT
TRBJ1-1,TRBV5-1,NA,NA,CASSGRVGNTEAFF,TGCGCCAGCAGCGGCAGAGTGGGTAACACTGAAGCTTTCTTT
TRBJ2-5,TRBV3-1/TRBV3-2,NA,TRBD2,CASSPLLAGAKETQYF,TGTGCCAGCAGCCCCTTACTAGCGGGAGCCAAAGAGACCCAGTACTTC
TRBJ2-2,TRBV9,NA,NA,CASSAGQNTGELFF,TGTGCCAGCAGCGCCGGACAGAACACCGGGGAGCTGTTTTTT
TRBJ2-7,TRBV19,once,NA,CASSIRSGDYEQYF,TGTGCCAGTAGTATCAGGTCCGGAGACTACGAGCAGTACTTC
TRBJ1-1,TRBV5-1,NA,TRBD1,CASSSGGAEAFF,TGCGCCAGCAGCTCAGGGGGTGCAGAAGCTTTCTTT
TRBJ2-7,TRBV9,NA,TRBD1,CASSPGQGAPYEQYF,TGTGCCAGCAGCCCGGGACAGGGGGCCCCCTACGAGCAGTACTTC
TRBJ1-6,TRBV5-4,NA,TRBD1,CASTLTGMSYSPLHF,TGTGCCAGCACCCTGACAGGGATGAGTTATTCACCCCTCCACTTT
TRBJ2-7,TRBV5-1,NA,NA,CASSSGHYEQYF,TGCGCCAGCAGCTCGGGCCACTACGAGCAGTACTTC
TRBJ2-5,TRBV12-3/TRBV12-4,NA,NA,CASSLVHETQYF,TGTGCCAGCAGTTTAGTACATGAGACCCAGTACTTC
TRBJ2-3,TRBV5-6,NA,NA,CASSSGTFGIDTQYF,TGTGCCAGCAGCTCCGGGACATTCGGAATCGATACGCAGTATTTT
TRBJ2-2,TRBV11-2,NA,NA,CASSLSAGTGELFF,TGTGCCAGCAGCTTATCGGCGGGGACCGGGGAGCTGTTTTTT
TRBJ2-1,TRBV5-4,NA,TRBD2,CASSPGGSGGLNEQFF,TGTGCCAGCAGCCCAGGAGGTAGCGGGGGACTCAATGAGCAGTTCTTC
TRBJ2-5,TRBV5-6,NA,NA,CASSLWETQYF,TGTGCCAGCAGCTTGTGGGAGACCCAGTACTTC
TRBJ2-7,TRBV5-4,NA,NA,CASSRDGGPYEQYF,TGTGCCAGCAGCCGGGACGGCGGTCCCTACGAGCAGTACTTC
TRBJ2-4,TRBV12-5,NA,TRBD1,CASGLRGRDIQYF,TGTGCTAGTGGTTTGAGGGGGCGGGACATTCAGTACTTC
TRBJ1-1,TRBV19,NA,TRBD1,CASSARTGNTEAFF,TGTGCCAGTAGTGCCCGGACAGGGAACACTGAAGCTTTCTTT
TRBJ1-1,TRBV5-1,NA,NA,CASSLATNTEAFF,TGCGCCAGCAGCTTGGCGACTAACACTGAAGCTTTCTTT
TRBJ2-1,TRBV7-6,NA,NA,CASSPTGWNEQFF,TGTGCCAGCAGCCCCACCGGGTGGAATGAGCAGTTCTTC
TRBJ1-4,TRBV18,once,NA,CASSPPRGAEKLFF,TGTGCCAGCTCACCACCCAGGGGCGCGGAAAAACTGTTTTTT
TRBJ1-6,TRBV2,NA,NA,CASSFGQINSPLHF,TGTGCCAGCAGTTTTGGTCAGATTAATTCACCCCTCCACTTT
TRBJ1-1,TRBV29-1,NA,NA,CSGTGTENTEAFF,TGCAGCGGAACCGGGACTGAGAACACTGAAGCTTTCTTT
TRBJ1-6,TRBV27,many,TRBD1,CASSSRQGLLSPLHF,TGTGCCAGCAGTTCCCGACAGGGGCTGCTTTCACCCCTCCACTTT
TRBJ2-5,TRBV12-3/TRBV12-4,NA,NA,CASSFSGEETQYF,TGTGCCAGCAGTTTTTCAGGGGAAGAGACCCAGTACTTC